This T cell receptor (beta chain) was profiled in a study of T cell responses to AZD1222 COVID-19 vaccine. Assay used: immunoSEQ multiplex PCR; TCRdb lists only in-frame clones, some missing. The repertoire holds 100,000 to 150,000 clones, with about 92% as singletons. Study-wide findings and caveats: After two AZD1222 doses, spike-specific TCR breadth and depth rose versus day 0. Baseline serostatus was positive in only a handful of AZD1222 recipients. Among spike-specific TCRs, nearly half reportedly target unmutated variant regions.

Note on this clone: Antigen specificity is unknown.

The CDR3 extends over 13 amino acids. The V end was cut by 6 bases, the J end by 10 bases, with 13 bases between. The sequence was collected from an adult in good health. The source was peripheral blood, collected on day 0 of MenACWY control vaccination. The chain combines TRBV12-3 or TRBV12-4 with TRBJ1-6; D may be TRBD1 (5 bases). The DNA of the CDR3 is TGTGCCAGCAGACCACAGACAGAATCACCCCTCCACTTT. Protein product: CASRPQTESPLHF.